Listed here is a single T cell receptor (beta chain). The V and J ends lost 0 bases and 6 bases, in that order; junction bases with no gene match: 4. The CDR3 totals 17 residues. Germline loops: CDR1 LGHNA, CDR2 YSLEER. This sample is drawn from a study of blood T cell repertoires in COVID-19. Study-wide background: Spain, Italy and the United States supplied samples that represented acute and convalescent COVID-19. T cells, B-cell-depleted T cells, or PBMCs supplied cDNA or gDNA.

Per the authors' pipeline: Reference gene primer amplification yielded estimated nucleated cell counts. The data were produced by immunoSEQ multiplex PCR, yet TCRdb's version contains in-frame clones alone and is incomplete. The V and J calls and clone size come from that table; D and trimming were worked out from the DNA. This sample has about 150,000 clones; about 79% occur once, and the top ten carry about 7.2%. Sequencing was carried out using peripheral blood. The V call is TRBV4-3, the J call TRBJ2-3, with 15 positions matching TRBD2. This clonotype was sampled from a woman aged 50 to 65 in a cohort sampled during active or convalescent COVID-19. The CDR3 DNA reads as TGCGCCAGCAGCCAAGACGGACTAGCGGGGGGGCATGATACGCAGTATTTT. Translated, it gives CASSQDGLAGGHDTQYF.